The 11 T cell receptor beta chains in this list originate from one sample, sequenced in a study of blood T cell repertoires in COVID-19. Method: immunoSEQ multiplex PCR; TCRdb's copy keeps in-frame clones and lacks some. The sample holds about 220,000 clones; about 82% are singletons and the top ten take over 2%. The material sequenced was peripheral blood. Every receptor here comes from a woman between 65 and 79 years old with COVID-19, enrolled during active disease.

The rearrangement links TRBV11-3 to TRBJ2-3, with TRBD2 as a possible D gene (6 bases). The germline gives CDR1 SGHNT, CDR2 YENEEA. Trimming pared 3 bases from V and 1 base from J, leaving 14 bases between. The CDR3 runs 16 residues. Here the CDR3 reads CASSFSREEGTDTQYF. The CDR3 DNA reads TGTGCCAGCAGCTTTAGCAGGGAGGAGGGCACAGATACGCAGTATTTT.

CDR3 nucleotides: TGTGCCTGGAGTGCCGGGAGCGCTGAAGCTTTCTTT. The encoded protein is CAWSAGSAEAFF. The chain uses TRBV30 and TRBJ1-1, with D uncertain. Germline CDR1 and CDR2: GTSNPN and SVGIG (reference sequence). Trimming shortened V by 1 base and J by 6 bases, and 9 bases separated the two germline ends. CDR3 size: 12 residues.

J is TRBJ1-4 and V is TRBV21-1; the DNA was not compared with TRBD1, the D call given in the table. TRBV21-1 is noted as a pseudogene. The CDR3 totals 16 residues. CDR3 nucleotide sequence: TGTGCCAGCAGCCCCGACAGGTCTGCAACTAATGAAAAACTGTTTTTT. It yields the protein CASSPDRSATNEKLFF.

The V gene is TRBV7-2, the J gene TRBJ1-1; D is uncertain. Trimming cost V 2 bases and J 1 base, with 11 bases left between them. Germline CDR1 and CDR2: SGHTA and FQGNSA. The CDR3 spans 15 residues. DNA for the CDR3: TGTGCCAGCAGCTTATTTCCAGAAAGGAACACTGAAGCTTTCTTT. This translates into CASSLFPERNTEAFF.

This chain uses TRBV10-3 with TRBJ1-1; 12 bases fit TRBD1. The CDR3 totals 16 residues. The V and J ends lost 5 bases and 3 bases, in that order; junction bases with no gene match: 7. Germline V lookup: CDR1 ENHRY, CDR2 SYGVKD. The CDR3 bases are TGTGCCATCAGTCGCCGGGACAGGGGGCCGTACACTGAAGCTTTCTTT. Its translation is CAISRRDRGPYTEAFF.

The rearrangement joins TRBV11-3 to TRBJ2-5; 8 bases are a match to TRBD2. J lost 1 base, V lost 8 bases, and 6 bases had no gene match. Germline V lookup: CDR1 SGHNT, CDR2 YENEEA. CDR3 length: 14 amino acids. The DNA for the CDR3 is TGTGCCAGCCAGCGGGGGAGTTCCCAAGAGACCCAGTACTTC. This gives the protein CASQRGSSQETQYF.

The V and J genes are TRBV5-1 and TRBJ1-4; D is unresolved. The CDR3 covers 15 residues. Germline-derived CDR1 and CDR2 are SGHRS and YFSETQ. Between the trimmed V and J ends, which lost 1 base and 7 bases, there was a span of 14 bases. CDR3 residues: CASSLLGSISEKLFF. CDR3 bases: TGCGCCAGCAGCTTGTTGGGCAGCATAAGTGAAAAACTGTTTTTT.

The chain couples TRBV5-1 to TRBJ2-2; a possible D gene is TRBD2 (6 bases). Trimming removed 2 bases from V and 6 bases from J, with 8 bases in between. Germline V gene lookup returns CDR1 SGHRS and CDR2 YFSETQ. The CDR3 is 13 amino acids. The CDR3 sequence: CASSLGLSGELFF. CDR3 nucleotide sequence: TGCGCCAGCAGCTTAGGACTATCCGGGGAGCTGTTTTTT.

The chain employs TRBV6-5 and TRBJ1-2; 7 positions agree with TRBD1. The J segment lost 4 bases and the V segment lost 0 bases, leaving 8 bases of the junction unmatched. This CDR3 has 16 residues. Looked up from germline, CDR1 is MNHEY and CDR2 is SVGAGI. The CDR3 sequence: CASSYSPGQHFYGYTF. The CDR3 DNA is TGTGCCAGCAGTTACTCCCCGGGACAGCATTTCTATGGCTACACCTTC.

This sequence joins TRBV3-1 (or the pseudogene TRBV3-2) and TRBJ1-6; 8 bases line up with TRBD1. V shed 4 bases, J shed 5 bases, and the junction held 1 base outside the gene matches. This CDR3 is 14 amino acids long. Germline CDR1 reads LGHDT; CDR2 reads YNNKEL (reference sequence). CDR3 loop: CASSRTGNNSPLHF. In nucleotides, the CDR3 is TGTGCCAGCAGCCGGACAGGGAATAATTCACCCCTCCACTTT.

This rearrangement joins TRBV27 to TRBJ2-7; 7 bases match TRBD1. From germline, CDR1 is MNHEY and CDR2 SMNVEV (reference sequence). The CDR3 has 12 amino acids. Trimming took 6 bases from V and 5 from J; bases not matched to a gene: 4. The CDR3 sequence is CASRSQGDEQYF. DNA of the CDR3: TGTGCCAGCAGGTCGCAGGGGGACGAGCAGTACTTC.